The 15 T cell receptor beta chains below come from one sample, sequenced in a study of vaccination and CD4 T cells after COVID-19. Specified treatment: roughly 10-day PBMC culture with coronavirus spike peptide pools or control peptides (ViraFEST assay). During the years 2011-2018, before the COVID-19 pandemic, the unexposed donor's CD4+ T cells were collected. The antigens for these receptors are not known. Sequenced with the Oncomine TCR Beta short-read assay was DNA taken from cultured CD4+ T cells. The source of extracted genomic DNA was cultured CD4+ T cells. TCRdb reanalysed the PCR reads using MiXCR and keeps one entry per CDR3 protein. The top ten clones hold roughly a tenth of a sample with around 7,000 distinct CDR3 sequences, approximately 33% of them seen once. Sequencing used CD4+ T cells from blood, cultured in vitro. The receptors were gathered from a human donor in good health.

Remarks on this clonotype: A read error may explain this, as a much larger clone is one base away. This chain uses TRBV10-3 with TRBJ2-7; 10 bases agree with TRBD2. This CDR3 has 14 residues. CDR1 ENHRY and CDR2 SYGVKD come from the germline V gene. The CDR3 is CAISAASGSYERYF. CDR3 nucleotides: TGTGCCATCAGTGCGGCTAGCGGGAGCTACGAGCGGTACTTC.

The chain has TRBV28 and TRBJ1-6; 7 nucleotides line up with TRBD1. CDR1 and CDR2 (germline): MDHEN, SYDVKM. The CDR3 length is 15 residues. V shed 2 bases and J 4 bases; nucleotides not matched to a gene: 2. The CDR3 DNA reads as TGTGCCAGCAGTTTAGGGGACAGATATAATTCACCCCTCCACTTT. Translating it yields CASSLGDRYNSPLHF.

This clonotype appeared a few times. V usage is TRBV7-9 and J usage is TRBJ1-1, with no clear D. In germline, CDR1 is SEHNR, CDR2 FQNEAQ (reference sequence). The CDR3 totals 12 residues. The V and J ends lost 2 bases and 7 bases respectively, with 8 bases between them. The DNA of the CDR3 is TGTGCCAGCAGCTTATCAGGCCTTGAAGCTTTCTTT. This sequence encodes CASSLSGLEAFF.

This rearrangement joins TRBV6-2 or TRBV6-3 to TRBJ2-1; TRBD2 aligns across 8 bases. The V gene's germline CDR1 is MNHEY and CDR2 SVGEGT. The CDR3 is 15 residues long. Trimming cost V 5 bases and J 5 bases; bases outside gene matches: 8. The CDR3 is CASSTSGLDHNEQFF. Written as DNA, the CDR3 is TGTGCCAGCAGTACCTCGGGACTAGACCACAATGAGCAGTTCTTC.

The chain employs TRBV7-9 and TRBJ2-6; D not certain. V lost 8 bases to trimming and J lost 1 base, with 6 bases between them. There are 13 residues in the CDR3. Germline loops: CDR1 SEHNR, CDR2 FQNEAQ (reference sequence). CDR3 loop: CASAASGANVLTF. The CDR3 region has the DNA TGTGCCAGCGCGGCTTCTGGGGCCAACGTCCTGACTTTC.

This clonotype was seen a handful of times. This chain joins TRBV6-1 and TRBJ2-7, with 9 nucleotides matching TRBD1. In germline, CDR1 is MNHNS, CDR2 SASEGT. The CDR3 extends over 15 amino acids. Trimming took 6 bases from V and 5 from J; bases not matched to a gene: 11. The CDR3 DNA follows: TGTGCCAGCAGACGAGCGCGGGACAGGGCGGACGAGCAGTACTTC. Its protein is CASRRARDRADEQYF.

This chain joins TRBV6-1 and TRBJ1-2; 10 bases align to TRBD1. CDR1 and CDR2 (germline): MNHNS, SASEGT. With V trimmed by 8 bases and J by 4 bases, 10 bases remained unmatched. This CDR3 has 15 amino acids. The CDR3 sequence: CASGPRDRGFYGYTF. CDR3 coding DNA: TGTGCCAGCGGCCCCCGGGACAGGGGATTCTATGGCTACACCTTC.

The chain couples TRBV29-1 to TRBJ1-2, with D possibly matching TRBD1 (5 bases). Between the trimmed V and J ends, which lost 5 bases and 6 bases, there was a span of 10 bases. The CDR3 spans 11 residues. Per germline, CDR1 SQVTM and CDR2 ANQGSEA. The CDR3 bases are TGCAGCGTTTTGAGGGGTGATGGCTACACCTTC. Amino acid sequence: CSVLRGDGYTF. The full variable domain, its missing parts supplied by reference TRBV29-1 and TRBJ1-2, is SAVISQKPSRDICQRGTSLTIQCQVDSQVTMMFWYRQQPGQSLTLIATANQGSEATYESGFVIDKFPISRPNLTFSTLTVSNMSPEDSSIYLCSVLRGDGYTFGSGTRLTVV.

By share, this clonotype counts as large (0.1 to 1%). The rearrangement links TRBV7-2 to TRBJ1-2; perhaps TRBD1 as D (6 bases). Per the germline V gene, CDR1 is SGHTA and CDR2 is FQGNSA. There are 15 residues in the CDR3. V lost 5 bases to trimming and J lost 7 bases, with 20 bases between them. CDR3 nucleotide sequence: TGTGCCAGCAGCCTGGCCCACAGGGCGTCCGGTGGCTACACCTTC. Residues: CASSLAHRASGGYTF.

This clonotype was seen a few times. The chain has TRBV7-9 and TRBJ1-5; TRBD1 agrees at 8 bases. J was trimmed by 0 bases and V by 5 bases; bases with no gene match: 3. The germline CDR1 and CDR2 sequences are SEHNR and FQNEAQ (reference sequence). The CDR3 length is 15 residues. CDR3: CASSMTGDSNQPQHF. In DNA form, the CDR3 reads TGTGCCAGCAGCATGACAGGGGATAGCAATCAGCCCCAGCATTTT. The full variable domain, completed using reference TRBV7-9 and TRBJ1-5, is DTGVSQNPRHKITKRGQNVTFRCDPISEHNRLYWYRQTLGQGPEFLTYFQNEAQLEKSRLLSDRFSAERPKGSFSTLEIQRTEQGDSAMYLCASSMTGDSNQPQHFGDGTRLSIL.

The genes are TRBV20-1 and TRBJ2-1, with D unresolved. Trimming took 0 bases from V and 5 from J, leaving 14 bases between them. In germline, CDR1 is DFQATT, CDR2 SNEGSKA (reference sequence). The CDR3 spans 15 residues. The CDR3 DNA reads TGCAGTGCTAGAGATGGCAGGCTGTCCGACAATGAGCAGTTCTTC. Its protein is CSARDGRLSDNEQFF.

The gene calls are TRBV28 and TRBJ1-5, with D perhaps matching TRBD1 (5 bases). Germline V gives CDR1 MDHEN, CDR2 SYDVKM. The CDR3 spans 14 residues. Between the trimmed V and J ends, which lost 5 bases and 8 bases, there was a span of 16 bases. CDR3 sequence: CASSIAGTFEPQHF. Written as DNA, the CDR3 is TGTGCCAGCAGTATTGCGGGGACGTTTGAGCCCCAGCATTTT.

The CDR3: CASLPGTGGPETQYF. CDR3 nucleotide sequence: TGTGCCAGCTTACCTGGGACAGGAGGGCCAGAGACCCAGTACTTC. The chain employs TRBV18 and TRBJ2-5; 8 positions agree with TRBD1. This CDR3 contains 15 residues. V shed 7 bases, J shed 4 bases, and the junction held 11 bases outside the gene matches. Germline V gene lookup returns CDR1 KGHSH and CDR2 LQKENI.

The chain has TRBV28 and TRBJ2-1, with D possibly matching TRBD1 (7 bases). The germline V and J ends were trimmed by 4 bases and 9 bases, with 13 bases remaining between them. Germline V gives CDR1 MDHEN, CDR2 SYDVKM. This CDR3 comprises 13 residues. The CDR3 reads CASSSEGASEQFF. CDR3 sequence (DNA): TGTGCCAGCAGTTCGGAGGGGGCAAGTGAGCAGTTCTTC.

This clonotype was picked up a small number of times. V gene TRBV6-4 combines with J gene TRBJ2-7; 12 positions match TRBD2. The V segment lost 6 bases and the J segment 3 bases; nucleotides outside the gene matches: 6. Germline lookup yields CDR1 MRHNA and CDR2 SNTAGT. The CDR3 loop spans 15 amino acids. This chain's CDR3 is CASSVLAGGVYEQYF. DNA for the CDR3: TGTGCCAGCAGCGTACTAGCGGGAGGCGTCTACGAGCAGTACTTC.